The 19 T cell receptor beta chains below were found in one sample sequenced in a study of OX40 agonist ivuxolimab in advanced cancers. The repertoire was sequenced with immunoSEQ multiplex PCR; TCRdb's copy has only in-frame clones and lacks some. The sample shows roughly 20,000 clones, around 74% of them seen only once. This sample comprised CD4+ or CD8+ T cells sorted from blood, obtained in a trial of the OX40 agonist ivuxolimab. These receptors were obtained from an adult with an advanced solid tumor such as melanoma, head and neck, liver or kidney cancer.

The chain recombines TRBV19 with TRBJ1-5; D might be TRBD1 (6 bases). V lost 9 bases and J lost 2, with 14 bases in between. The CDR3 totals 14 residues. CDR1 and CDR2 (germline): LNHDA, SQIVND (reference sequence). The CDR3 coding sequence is TGTGCCAGCCTCTTACAGGGAGGCAATCAGCCCCAGCATTTT. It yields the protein CASLLQGGNQPQHF.

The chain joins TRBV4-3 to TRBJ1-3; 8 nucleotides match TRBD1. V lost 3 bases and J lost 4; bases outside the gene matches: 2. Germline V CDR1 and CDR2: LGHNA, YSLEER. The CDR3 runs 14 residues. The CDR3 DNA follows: TGCGCCAGCAGCCAGACAGGGGAAGGAAACACCATATATTTT. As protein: CASSQTGEGNTIYF.

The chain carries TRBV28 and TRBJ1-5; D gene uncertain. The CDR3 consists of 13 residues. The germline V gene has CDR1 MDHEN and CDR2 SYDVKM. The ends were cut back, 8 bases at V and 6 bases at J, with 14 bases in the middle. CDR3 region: CASRLALTQPQHF. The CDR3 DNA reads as TGTGCCAGCCGTCTGGCACTCACTCAGCCCCAGCATTTT.

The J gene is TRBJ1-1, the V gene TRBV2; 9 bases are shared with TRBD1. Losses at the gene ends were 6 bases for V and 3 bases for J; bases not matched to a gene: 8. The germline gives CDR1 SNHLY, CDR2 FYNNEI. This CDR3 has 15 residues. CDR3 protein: CASRRQGEEDTEAFF. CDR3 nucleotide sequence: TGTGCCAGCAGGAGACAGGGGGAAGAGGACACTGAAGCTTTCTTT.

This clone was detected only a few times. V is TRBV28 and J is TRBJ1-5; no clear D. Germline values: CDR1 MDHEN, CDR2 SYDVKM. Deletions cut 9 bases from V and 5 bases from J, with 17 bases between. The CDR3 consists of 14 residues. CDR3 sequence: CASTLEVAYQPQHF. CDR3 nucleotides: TGTGCCAGTACTTTAGAAGTGGCTTATCAGCCCCAGCATTTT.

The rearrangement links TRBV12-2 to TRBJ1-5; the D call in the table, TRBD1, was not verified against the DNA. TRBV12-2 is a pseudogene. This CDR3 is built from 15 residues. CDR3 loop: CASRLAQGGNQPQHF. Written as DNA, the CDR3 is TGTGCAAGTCGCTTAGCCCAGGGGGGCAATCAGCCCCAGCATTTT.

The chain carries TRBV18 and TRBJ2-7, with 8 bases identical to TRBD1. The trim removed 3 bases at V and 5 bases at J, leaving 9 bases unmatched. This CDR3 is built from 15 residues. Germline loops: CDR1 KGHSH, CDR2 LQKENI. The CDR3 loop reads CASSPGWTGRDEQYF. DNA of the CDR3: TGTGCCAGCTCACCGGGATGGACAGGGCGCGACGAGCAGTACTTC.

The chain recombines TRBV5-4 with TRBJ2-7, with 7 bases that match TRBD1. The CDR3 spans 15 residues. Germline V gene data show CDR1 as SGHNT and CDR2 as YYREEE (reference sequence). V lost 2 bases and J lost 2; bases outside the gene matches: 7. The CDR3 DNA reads TGTGCCAGCAGCTTCTCGACAGGGAAAGCCTACGAGCAGTACTTC. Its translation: CASSFSTGKAYEQYF.

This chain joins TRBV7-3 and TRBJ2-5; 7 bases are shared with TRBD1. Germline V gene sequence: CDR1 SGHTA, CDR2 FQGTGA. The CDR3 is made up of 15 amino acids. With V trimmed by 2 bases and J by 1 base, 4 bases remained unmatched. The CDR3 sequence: CASSLWGQFQETQYF. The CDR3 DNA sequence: TGTGCCAGCAGCTTATGGGGACAGTTCCAAGAGACCCAGTACTTC. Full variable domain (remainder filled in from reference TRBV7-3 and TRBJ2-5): GAGVSQTPSNKVTEKGKYVELRCDPISGHTALYWYRQSLGQGPEFLIYFQGTGAADDSGLPNDRFFAVRPEGSVSTLKIQRTERGDSAVYLCASSLWGQFQETQYFGPGTRLLVL.

The DNA for the CDR3 is TGTGCCAGCAGTTTGTACCAAAATGAGCAGTTCTTC. Protein product: CASSLYQNEQFF. The V and J genes are TRBV27 and TRBJ2-1; D gene unclear. Germline V gene lookup returns CDR1 MNHEY and CDR2 SMNVEV (reference sequence). The CDR3 totals 12 residues. V was cut by 3 bases and J by 7 bases, with 7 bases left in between.

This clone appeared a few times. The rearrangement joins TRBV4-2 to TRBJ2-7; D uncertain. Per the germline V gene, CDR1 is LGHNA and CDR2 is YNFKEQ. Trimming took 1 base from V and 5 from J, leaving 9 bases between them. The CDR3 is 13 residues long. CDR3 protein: CASSQGAGDEQYF. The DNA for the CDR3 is TGTGCCAGCAGCCAAGGGGCTGGGGACGAGCAGTACTTC.

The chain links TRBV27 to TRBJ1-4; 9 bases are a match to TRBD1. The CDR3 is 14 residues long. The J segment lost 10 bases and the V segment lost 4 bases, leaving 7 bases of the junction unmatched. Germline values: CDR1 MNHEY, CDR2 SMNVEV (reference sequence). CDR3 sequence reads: CASSSGTGIGKLFF. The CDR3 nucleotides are TGTGCCAGCAGTTCCGGGACAGGGATAGGAAAACTGTTTTTT.

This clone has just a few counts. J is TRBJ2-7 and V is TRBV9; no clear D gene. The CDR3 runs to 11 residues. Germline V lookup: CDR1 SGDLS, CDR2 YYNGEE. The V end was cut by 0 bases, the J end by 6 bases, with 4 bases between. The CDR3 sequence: CASSVGSEQYF. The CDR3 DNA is TGTGCCAGCAGCGTAGGAAGCGAGCAGTACTTC.

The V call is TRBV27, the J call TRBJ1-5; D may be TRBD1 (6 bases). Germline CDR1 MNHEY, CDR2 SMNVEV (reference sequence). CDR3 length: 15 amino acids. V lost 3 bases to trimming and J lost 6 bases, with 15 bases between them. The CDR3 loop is CASSLAQGFGQPQHF. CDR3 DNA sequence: TGTGCCAGCAGTTTGGCCCAGGGGTTCGGTCAGCCCCAGCATTTT.

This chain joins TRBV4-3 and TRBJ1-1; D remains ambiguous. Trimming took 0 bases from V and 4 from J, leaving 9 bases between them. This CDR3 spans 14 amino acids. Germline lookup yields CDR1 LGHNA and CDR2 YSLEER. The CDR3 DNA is TGCGCCAGCAGCCAAGATATTCGGGGCACTGAAGCTTTCTTT. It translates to CASSQDIRGTEAFF.

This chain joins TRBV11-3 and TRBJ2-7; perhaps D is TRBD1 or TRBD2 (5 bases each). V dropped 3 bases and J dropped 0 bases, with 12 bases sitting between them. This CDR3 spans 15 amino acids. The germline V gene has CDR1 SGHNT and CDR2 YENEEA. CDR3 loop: CASSFYRGPSYEQYF. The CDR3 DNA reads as TGTGCCAGCAGCTTCTATCGGGGACCCTCCTACGAGCAGTACTTC.

The CDR3 sequence: CASSHRGTYEQYF. In DNA form, the CDR3 reads TGTGCCAGCAGCCACAGGGGGACCTACGAGCAGTACTTC. The chain carries TRBV14 and TRBJ2-7; 7 bases agree with TRBD1. CDR3 length: 13 amino acids. Germline lookup yields CDR1 SGHDN and CDR2 FVKESK. V shed 3 bases, J shed 2 bases, and the junction held 1 base outside the gene matches.

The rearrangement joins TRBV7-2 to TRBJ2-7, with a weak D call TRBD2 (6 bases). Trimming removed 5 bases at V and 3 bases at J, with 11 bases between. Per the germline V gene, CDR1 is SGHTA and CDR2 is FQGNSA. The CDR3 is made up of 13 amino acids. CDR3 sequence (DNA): TGTGCCAGCAGCGGGGACTGGGACTACGAGCAGTACTTC. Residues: CASSGDWDYEQYF. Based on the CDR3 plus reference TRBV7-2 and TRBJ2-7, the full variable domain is GAGVSQSPSNKVTEKGKDVELRCDPISGHTALYWYRQSLGQGLEFLIYFQGNSAPDKSGLPSDRFSAERTGGSVSTLTIQRTQQEDSAVYLCASSGDWDYEQYFGPGTRLTVT.

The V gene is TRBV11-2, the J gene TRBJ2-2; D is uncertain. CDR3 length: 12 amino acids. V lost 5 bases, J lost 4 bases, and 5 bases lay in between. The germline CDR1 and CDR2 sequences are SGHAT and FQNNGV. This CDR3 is CASSTITGELFF. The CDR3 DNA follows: TGTGCCAGCAGCACCATCACCGGGGAGCTGTTTTTT.